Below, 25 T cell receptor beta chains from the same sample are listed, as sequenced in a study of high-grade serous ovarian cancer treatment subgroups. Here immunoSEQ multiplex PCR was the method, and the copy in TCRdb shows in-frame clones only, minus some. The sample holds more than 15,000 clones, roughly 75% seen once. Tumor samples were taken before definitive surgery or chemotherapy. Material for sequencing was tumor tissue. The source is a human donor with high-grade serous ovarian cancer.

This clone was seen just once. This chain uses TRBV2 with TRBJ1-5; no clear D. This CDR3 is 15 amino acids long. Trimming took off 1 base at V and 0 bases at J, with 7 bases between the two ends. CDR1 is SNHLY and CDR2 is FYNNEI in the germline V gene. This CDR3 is CASSEGTYSNQPQHF. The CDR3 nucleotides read TGTGCCAGCAGTGAAGGGACCTATAGCAATCAGCCCCAGCATTTT.

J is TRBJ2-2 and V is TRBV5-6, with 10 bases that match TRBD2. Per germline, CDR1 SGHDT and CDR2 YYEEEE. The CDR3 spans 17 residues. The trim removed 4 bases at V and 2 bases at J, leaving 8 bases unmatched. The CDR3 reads CASSRLGLADNTGELFF. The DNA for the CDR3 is TGTGCCAGCAGCCGACTCGGACTAGCGGATAACACCGGGGAGCTGTTTTTT. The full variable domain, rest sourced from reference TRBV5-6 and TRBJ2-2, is DAGVTQSPTHLIKTRGQQVTLRCSPKSGHDTVSWYQQALGQGPQFIFQYYEEEERQRGNFPDRFSGHQFPNYSSELNVNALLLGDSALYLCASSRLGLADNTGELFFGEGSRLTVL.

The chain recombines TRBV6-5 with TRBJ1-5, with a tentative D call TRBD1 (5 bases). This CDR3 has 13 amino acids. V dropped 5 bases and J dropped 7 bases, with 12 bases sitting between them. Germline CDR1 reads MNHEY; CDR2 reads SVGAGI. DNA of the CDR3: TGTGCCAGCAGTGGGGGAATAGGGCAGCCCCAGCATTTT. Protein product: CASSGGIGQPQHF.

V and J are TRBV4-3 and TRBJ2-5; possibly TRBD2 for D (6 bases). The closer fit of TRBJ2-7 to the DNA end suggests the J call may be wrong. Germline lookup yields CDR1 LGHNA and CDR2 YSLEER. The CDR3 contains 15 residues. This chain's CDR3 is CASSHHRDSYYEQYF. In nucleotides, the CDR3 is TGCGCCAGCAGCCATCACCGGGACTCTTACTACGAGCAGTACTTC.

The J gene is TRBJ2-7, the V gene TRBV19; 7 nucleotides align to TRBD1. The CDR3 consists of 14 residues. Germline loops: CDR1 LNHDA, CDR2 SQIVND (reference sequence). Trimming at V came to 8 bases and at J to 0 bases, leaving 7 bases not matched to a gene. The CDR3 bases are TGTGCCAGTGGGACAGATTTAGCCTCCTACGAGCAGTACTTC. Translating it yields CASGTDLASYEQYF. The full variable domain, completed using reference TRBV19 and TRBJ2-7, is DGGITQSPKYLFRKEGQNVTLSCEQNLNHDAMYWYRQDPGQGLRLIYYSQIVNDFQKGDIAEGYSVSREKKESFPLTVTSAQKNPTAFYLCASGTDLASYEQYFGPGTRLTVT.

The CDR3 region has the DNA TGTGCCATCAGTCCTACAGGGGTGGGTGAGACCCAGTACTTC. This sequence encodes CAISPTGVGETQYF. The chain uses TRBV10-3 and TRBJ2-5; TRBD1 agrees at 7 bases. J gave up 5 bases and V 5 bases, and 8 bases lay outside the gene matches. There are 14 residues in the CDR3. The germline V gene has CDR1 ENHRY and CDR2 SYGVKD.

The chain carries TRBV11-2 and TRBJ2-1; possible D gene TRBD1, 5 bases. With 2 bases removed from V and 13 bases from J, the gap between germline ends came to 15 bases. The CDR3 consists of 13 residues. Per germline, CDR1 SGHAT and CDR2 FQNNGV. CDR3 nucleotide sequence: TGTGCCAGCAGCTTAACTCAGGGATCCCTCCAGTTCTTC. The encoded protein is CASSLTQGSLQFF.

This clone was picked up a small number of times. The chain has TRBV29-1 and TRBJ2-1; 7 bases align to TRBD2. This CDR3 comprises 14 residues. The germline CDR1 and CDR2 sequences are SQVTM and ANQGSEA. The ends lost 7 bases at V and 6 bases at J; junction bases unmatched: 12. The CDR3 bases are TGCAGCGGGGGGGGAGAGGAGTTGGGCAATGAGCAGTTCTTC. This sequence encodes CSGGGEELGNEQFF.

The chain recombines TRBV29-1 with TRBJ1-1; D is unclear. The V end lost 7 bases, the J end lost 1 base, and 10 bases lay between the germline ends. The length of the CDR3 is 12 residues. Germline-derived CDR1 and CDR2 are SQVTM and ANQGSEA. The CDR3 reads CSAIYPNTEAFF. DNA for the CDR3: TGCAGCGCCATCTATCCGAACACTGAAGCTTTCTTT. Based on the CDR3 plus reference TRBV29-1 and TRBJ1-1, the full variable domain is SAVISQKPSRDICQRGTSLTIQCQVDSQVTMMFWYRQQPGQSLTLIATANQGSEATYESGFVIDKFPISRPNLTFSTLTVSNMSPEDSSIYLCSAIYPNTEAFFGQGTRLTVV.

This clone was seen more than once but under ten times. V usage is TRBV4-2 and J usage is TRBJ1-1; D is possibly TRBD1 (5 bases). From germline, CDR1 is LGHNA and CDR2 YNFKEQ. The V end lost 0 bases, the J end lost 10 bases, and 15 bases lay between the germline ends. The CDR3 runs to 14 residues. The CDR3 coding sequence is TGTGCCAGCAGCCAAGATCCTTGGGGGGACGGAGCTTTCTTT. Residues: CASSQDPWGDGAFF.

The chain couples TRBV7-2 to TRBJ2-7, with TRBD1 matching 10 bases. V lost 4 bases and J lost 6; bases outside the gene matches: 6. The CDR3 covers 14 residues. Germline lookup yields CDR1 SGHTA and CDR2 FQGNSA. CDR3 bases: TGTGCCAGCAGCTACGACAGGGGGCGAGGCGAGCAGTACTTC. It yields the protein CASSYDRGRGEQYF.

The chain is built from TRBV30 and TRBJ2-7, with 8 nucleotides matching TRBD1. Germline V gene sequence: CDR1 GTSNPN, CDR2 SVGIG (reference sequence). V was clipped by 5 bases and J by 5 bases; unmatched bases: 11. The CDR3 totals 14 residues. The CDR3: CAWARTGMGNEQYF. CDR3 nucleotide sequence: TGTGCCTGGGCCCGGACAGGGATGGGCAACGAGCAGTACTTC.

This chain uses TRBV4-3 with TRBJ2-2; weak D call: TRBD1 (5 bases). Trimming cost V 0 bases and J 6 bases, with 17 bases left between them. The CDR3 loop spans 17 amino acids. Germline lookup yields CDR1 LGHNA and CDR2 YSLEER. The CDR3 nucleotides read TGCGCCAGCAGCCAAGATTGGGGCGGTCAGGGCGCCGGGGAGCTGTTTTTT. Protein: CASSQDWGGQGAGELFF.

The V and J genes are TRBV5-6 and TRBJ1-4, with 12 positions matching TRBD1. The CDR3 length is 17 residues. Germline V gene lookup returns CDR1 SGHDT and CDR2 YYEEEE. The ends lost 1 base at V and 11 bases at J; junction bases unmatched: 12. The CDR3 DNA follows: TGTGCCAGCAGCTTGAAGGGCACGGGACAGGGGGCTCTTAAACTGTTTTTT. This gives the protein CASSLKGTGQGALKLFF.

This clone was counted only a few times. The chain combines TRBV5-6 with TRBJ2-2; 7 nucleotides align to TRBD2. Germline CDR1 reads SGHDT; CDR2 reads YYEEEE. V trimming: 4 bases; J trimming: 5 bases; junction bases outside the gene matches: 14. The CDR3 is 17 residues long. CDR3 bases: TGTGCCAGCAGCCGGGGAGGTGGGAGGGCCTCAACCGGGGAGCTGTTTTTT. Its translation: CASSRGGGRASTGELFF.

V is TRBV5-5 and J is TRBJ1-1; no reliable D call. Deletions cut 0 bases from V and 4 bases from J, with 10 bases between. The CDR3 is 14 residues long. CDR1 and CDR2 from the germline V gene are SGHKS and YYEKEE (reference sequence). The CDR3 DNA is TGTGCCAGCAGCTTGGGATGGAAGAGCACTGAAGCTTTCTTT. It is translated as CASSLGWKSTEAFF.

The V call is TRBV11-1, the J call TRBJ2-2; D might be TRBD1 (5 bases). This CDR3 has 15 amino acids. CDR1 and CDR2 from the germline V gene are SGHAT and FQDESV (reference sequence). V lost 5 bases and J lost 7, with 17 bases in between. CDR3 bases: TGTGCCAGCAGCAACCGACAAGGCAGGGTCGGGGAGCTGTTTTTT. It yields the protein CASSNRQGRVGELFF.

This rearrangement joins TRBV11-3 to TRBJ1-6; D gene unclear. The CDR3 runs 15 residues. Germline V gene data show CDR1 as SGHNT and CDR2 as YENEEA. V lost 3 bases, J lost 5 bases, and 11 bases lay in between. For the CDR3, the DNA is TGTGCCAGCAGCTTGGTCGTGGGGAATAATTCACCCCTCCACTTT. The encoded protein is CASSLVVGNNSPLHF.

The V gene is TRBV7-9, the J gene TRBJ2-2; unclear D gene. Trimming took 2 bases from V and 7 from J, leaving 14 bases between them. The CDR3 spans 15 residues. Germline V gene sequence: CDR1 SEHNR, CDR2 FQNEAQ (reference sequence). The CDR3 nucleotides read TGTGCCAGCAGCTTATTACGGCCTCAAGGCGGGGAGCTGTTTTTT. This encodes CASSLLRPQGGELFF.

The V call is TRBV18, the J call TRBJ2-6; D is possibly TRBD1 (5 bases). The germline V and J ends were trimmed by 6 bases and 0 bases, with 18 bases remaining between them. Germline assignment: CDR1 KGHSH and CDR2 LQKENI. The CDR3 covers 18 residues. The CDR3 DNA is TGTGCCAGCTCTCCCTTGGGGCAGGCCTTCTCTGGGGCCAACGTCCTGACTTTC. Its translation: CASSPLGQAFSGANVLTF.

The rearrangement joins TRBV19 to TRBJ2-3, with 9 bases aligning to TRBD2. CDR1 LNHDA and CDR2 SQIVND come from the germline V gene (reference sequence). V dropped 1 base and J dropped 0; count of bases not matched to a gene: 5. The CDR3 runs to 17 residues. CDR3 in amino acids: CASSIGLAEFSTDTQYF. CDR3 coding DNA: TGTGCCAGTAGTATAGGACTAGCGGAGTTTAGCACAGATACGCAGTATTTT.

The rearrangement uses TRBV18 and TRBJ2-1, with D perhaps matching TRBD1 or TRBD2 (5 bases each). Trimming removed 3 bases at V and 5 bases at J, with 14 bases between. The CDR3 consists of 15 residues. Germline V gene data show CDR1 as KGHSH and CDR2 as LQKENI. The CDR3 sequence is CASSPTAGSDNEQFF. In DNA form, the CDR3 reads TGTGCCAGCTCACCGACGGCAGGGAGTGACAATGAGCAGTTCTTC. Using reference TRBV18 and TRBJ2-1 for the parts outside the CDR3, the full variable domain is NAGVMQNPRHLVRRRGQEARLRCSPMKGHSHVYWYRQLPEEGLKFMVYLQKENIIDESGMPKERFSAEFPKEGPSILRIQQVVRGDSAAYFCASSPTAGSDNEQFFGPGTRLTVL.

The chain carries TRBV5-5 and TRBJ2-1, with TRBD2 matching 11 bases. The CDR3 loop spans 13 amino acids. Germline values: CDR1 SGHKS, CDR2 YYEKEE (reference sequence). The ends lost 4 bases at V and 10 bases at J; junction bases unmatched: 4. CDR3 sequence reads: CASSLIAGGEQFF. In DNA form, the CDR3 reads TGTGCCAGCAGCCTCATAGCGGGAGGGGAGCAGTTCTTC.

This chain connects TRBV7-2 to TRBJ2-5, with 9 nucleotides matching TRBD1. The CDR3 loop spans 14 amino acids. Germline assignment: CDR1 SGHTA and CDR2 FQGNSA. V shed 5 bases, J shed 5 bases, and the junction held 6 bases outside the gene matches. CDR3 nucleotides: TGTGCCAGCAGCCAACAGGGGGCACGGGAGACCCAGTACTTC. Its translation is CASSQQGARETQYF. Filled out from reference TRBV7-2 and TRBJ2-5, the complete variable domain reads GAGVSQSPSNKVTEKGKDVELRCDPISGHTALYWYRQSLGQGLEFLIYFQGNSAPDKSGLPSDRFSAERTGGSVSTLTIQRTQQEDSAVYLCASSQQGARETQYFGPGTRLLVL.

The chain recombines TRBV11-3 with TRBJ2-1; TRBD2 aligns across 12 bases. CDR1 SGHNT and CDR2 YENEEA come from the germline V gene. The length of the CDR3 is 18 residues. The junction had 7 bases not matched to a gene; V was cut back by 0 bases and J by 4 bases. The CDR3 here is CASSLDQTSGRSYNEQFF. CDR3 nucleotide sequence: TGTGCCAGCAGCTTAGATCAAACTAGCGGGAGGAGTTACAATGAGCAGTTCTTC.